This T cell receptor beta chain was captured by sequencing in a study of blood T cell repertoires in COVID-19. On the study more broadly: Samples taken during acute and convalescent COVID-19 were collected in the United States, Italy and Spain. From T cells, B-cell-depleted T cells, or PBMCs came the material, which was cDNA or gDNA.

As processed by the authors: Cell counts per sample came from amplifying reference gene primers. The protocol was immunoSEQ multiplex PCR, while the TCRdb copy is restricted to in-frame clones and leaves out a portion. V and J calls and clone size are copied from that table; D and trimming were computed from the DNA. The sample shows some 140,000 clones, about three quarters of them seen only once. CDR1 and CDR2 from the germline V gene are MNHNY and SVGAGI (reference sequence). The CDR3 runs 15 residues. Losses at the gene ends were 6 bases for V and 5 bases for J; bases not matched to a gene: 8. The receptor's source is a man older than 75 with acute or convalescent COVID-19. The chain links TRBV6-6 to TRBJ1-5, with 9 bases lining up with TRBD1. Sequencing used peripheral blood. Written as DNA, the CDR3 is TGTGCCAGCAGACTCTCACAGGGGGCGTATCAGCCCCAGCATTTT. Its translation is CASRLSQGAYQPQHF.